This T cell receptor beta chain is from a study of cytomegalovirus exposure and HLA in healthy donors. Study as a whole: A subsequent analysis stated that the 120 or so validation repertoires were run on the same platform as the 550 to 750 first-cohort repertoires.

The study's findings and limits: Reports described diagnosis of cytomegalovirus status by the classifier as highly specific and sensitive. The authors enumerated over 150 TCR beta chains as linked to cytomegalovirus.

This clone has just a few counts. Its target is unknown. Profiling relied on immunoSEQ multiplex PCR, and the TCRdb table lists in-frame clones only, not all of them. The sample contains 200,000 to 250,000 clones, around 80% of which appear only once. The CDR3 is 14 residues long. V was clipped by 5 bases and J by 6 bases, with 15 bases between them. The germline CDR1 and CDR2 sequences are MNHEY and SMNVEV (reference sequence). The donors were part of the approximately 130-subject validation cohort, which stood apart from the roughly 680-subject first cohort. Sequencing was performed on PBMCs. The V gene is TRBV27, the J gene TRBJ2-3; D tentatively fits TRBD1 or TRBD2 (6 bases each). The source is a woman between 25 and 40 years old in good health and CMV-seropositive. In DNA, the CDR3 is TGTGCCAGCAGTCCCCGACTAGGGGGGGATACGCAGTATTTT. Translated, it gives CASSPRLGGDTQYF.